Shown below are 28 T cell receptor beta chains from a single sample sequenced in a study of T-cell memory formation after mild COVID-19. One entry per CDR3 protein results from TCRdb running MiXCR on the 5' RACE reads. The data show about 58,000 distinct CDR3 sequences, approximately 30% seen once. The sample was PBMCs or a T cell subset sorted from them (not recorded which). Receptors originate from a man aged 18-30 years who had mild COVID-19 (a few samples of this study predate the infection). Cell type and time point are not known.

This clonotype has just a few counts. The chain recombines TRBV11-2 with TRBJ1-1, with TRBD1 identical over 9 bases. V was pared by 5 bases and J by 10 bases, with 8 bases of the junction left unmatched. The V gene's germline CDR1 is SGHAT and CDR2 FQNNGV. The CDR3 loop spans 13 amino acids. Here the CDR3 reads CASSGRQGVGAFF. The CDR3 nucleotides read TGTGCCAGCAGCGGCCGACAGGGGGTGGGAGCTTTCTTT.

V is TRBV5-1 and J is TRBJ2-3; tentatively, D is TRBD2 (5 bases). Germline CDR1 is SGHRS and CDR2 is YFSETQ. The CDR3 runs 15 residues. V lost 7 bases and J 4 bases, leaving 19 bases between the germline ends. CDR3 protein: CASAERRIVADTQYF. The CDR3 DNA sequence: TGCGCCAGCGCAGAAAGGAGGATTGTAGCAGATACGCAGTATTTT.

Written as DNA, the CDR3 is TGTGCCAGCAGCGGGGGACAGTTGGACTACGAGCAGTACTTC. Protein: CASSGGQLDYEQYF. The V gene is TRBV11-2, the J gene TRBJ2-7, with 7 bases fitting TRBD1. V shed 5 bases, J shed 3 bases, and the junction held 7 bases outside the gene matches. Per the germline V gene, CDR1 is SGHAT and CDR2 is FQNNGV. The CDR3 has 14 residues. The variable domain in full, completed from reference TRBV11-2 and TRBJ2-7, reads EAGVAQSPRYKIIEKRQSVAFWCNPISGHATLYWYQQILGQGPKLLIQFQNNGVVDDSQLPKDRFSAERLKGVDSTLKIQPAKLEDSAVYLCASSGGQLDYEQYFGPGTRLTVT.

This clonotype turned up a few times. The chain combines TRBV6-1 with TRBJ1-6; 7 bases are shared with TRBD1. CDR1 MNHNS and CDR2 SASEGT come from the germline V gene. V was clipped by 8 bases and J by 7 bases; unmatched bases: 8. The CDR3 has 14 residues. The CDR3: CASRYLTGNSPLHF. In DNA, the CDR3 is TGTGCCAGCCGATATCTGACAGGGAATTCACCCCTCCACTTT.

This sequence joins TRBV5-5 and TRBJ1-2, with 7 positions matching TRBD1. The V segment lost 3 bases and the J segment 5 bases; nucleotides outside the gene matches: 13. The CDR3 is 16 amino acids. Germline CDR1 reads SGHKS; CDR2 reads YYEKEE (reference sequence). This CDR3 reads CASSWTGTAKLYGYTF. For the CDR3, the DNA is TGTGCCAGCAGCTGGACCGGGACAGCAAAACTATATGGCTACACCTTC.

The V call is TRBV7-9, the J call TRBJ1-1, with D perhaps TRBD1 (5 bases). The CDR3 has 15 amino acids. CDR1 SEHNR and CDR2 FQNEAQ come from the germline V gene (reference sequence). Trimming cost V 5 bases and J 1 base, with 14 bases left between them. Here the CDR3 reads CASSPGGMENTEAFF. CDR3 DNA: TGTGCCAGCAGCCCGGGGGGTATGGAGAACACTGAAGCTTTCTTT.

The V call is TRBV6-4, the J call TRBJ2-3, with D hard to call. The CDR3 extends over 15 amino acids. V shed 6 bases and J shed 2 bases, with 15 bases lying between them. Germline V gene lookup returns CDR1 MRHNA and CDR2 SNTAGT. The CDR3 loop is CASSHRAGATDTQYF. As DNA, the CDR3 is TGTGCCAGCAGCCATAGAGCCGGTGCCACAGATACGCAGTATTTT.

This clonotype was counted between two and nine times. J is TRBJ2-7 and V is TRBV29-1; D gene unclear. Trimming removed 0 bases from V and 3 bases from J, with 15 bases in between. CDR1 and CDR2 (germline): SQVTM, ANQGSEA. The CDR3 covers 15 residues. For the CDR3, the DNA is TGCAGCGTTGAAGATCAAAATGAGTCGCACTACGAGCAGTACTTC. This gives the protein CSVEDQNESHYEQYF.

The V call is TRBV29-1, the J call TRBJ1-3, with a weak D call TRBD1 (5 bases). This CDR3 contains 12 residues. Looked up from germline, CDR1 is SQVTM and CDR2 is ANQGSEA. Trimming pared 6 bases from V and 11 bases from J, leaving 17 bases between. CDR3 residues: CSVTGTSGSIYF. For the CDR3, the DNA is TGCAGCGTAACCGGGACGTCTGGGTCCATATATTTT. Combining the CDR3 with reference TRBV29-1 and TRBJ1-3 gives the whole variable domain SAVISQKPSRDICQRGTSLTIQCQVDSQVTMMFWYRQQPGQSLTLIATANQGSEATYESGFVIDKFPISRPNLTFSTLTVSNMSPEDSSIYLCSVTGTSGSIYFGEGSWLTVV.

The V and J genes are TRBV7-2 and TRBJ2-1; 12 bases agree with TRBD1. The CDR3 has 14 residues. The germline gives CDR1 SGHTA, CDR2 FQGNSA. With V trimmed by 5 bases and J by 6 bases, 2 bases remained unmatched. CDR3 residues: CASSRDRGPNEQFF. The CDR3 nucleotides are TGTGCCAGCAGCCGGGACAGGGGGCCCAATGAGCAGTTCTTC.

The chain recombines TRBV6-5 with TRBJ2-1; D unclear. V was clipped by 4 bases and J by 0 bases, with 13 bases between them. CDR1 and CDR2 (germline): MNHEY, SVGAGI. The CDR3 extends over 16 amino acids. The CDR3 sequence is CASSLTPGHSYNEQFF. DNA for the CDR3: TGTGCCAGCAGTTTGACCCCAGGTCACTCCTACAATGAGCAGTTCTTC.

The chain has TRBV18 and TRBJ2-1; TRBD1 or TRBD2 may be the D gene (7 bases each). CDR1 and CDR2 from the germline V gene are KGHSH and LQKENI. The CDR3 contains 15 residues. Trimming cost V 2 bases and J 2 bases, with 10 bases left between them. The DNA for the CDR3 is TGTGCCAGCTCACCAGCAGGGGGGGCCTACAATGAGCAGTTCTTC. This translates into CASSPAGGAYNEQFF.

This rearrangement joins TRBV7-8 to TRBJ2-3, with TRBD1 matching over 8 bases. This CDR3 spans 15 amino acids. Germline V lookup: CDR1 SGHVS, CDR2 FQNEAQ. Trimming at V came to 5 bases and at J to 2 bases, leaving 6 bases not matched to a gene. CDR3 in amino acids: CASSLRDRYTDTQYF. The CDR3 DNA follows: TGTGCCAGCAGCCTCCGGGACAGGTACACAGATACGCAGTATTTT. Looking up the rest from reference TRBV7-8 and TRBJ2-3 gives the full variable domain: GAGVSQSPRYKVAKRGQDVALRCDPISGHVSLFWYQQALGQGPEFLTYFQNEAQLDKSGLPSDRFFAERPEGSVSTLKIQRTQQEDSAVYLCASSLRDRYTDTQYFGPGTRLTVL.

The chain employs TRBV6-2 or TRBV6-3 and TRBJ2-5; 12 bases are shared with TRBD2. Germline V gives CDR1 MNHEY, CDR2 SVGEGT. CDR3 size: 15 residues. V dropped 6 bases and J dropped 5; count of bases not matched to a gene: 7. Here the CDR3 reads CASSTSGTSGETQYF. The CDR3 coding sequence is TGTGCCAGCAGCACCTCCGGGACTAGCGGGGAGACCCAGTACTTC.

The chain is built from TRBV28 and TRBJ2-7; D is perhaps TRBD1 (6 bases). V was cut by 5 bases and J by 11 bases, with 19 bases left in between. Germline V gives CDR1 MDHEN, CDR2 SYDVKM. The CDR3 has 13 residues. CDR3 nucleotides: TGTGCCAGCAGTCACCTGCTGGACAGAGAAGAGTACGTC. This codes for CASSHLLDREEYV.

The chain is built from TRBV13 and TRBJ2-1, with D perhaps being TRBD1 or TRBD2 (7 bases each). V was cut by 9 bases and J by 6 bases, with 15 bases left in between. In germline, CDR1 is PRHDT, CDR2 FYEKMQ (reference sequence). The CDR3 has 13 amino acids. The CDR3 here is CASGGGGRNEQFF. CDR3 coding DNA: TGTGCCAGTGGGGGAGGGGGCCGCAATGAGCAGTTCTTC.

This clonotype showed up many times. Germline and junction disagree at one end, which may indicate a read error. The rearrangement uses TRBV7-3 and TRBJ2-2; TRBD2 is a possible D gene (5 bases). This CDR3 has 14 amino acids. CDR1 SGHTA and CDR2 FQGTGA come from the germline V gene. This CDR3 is CASSLTASGGELFF. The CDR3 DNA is TGTGCCAGCAGCCTAACTGCTTCGGGAGGGGAGCTGTTTTTT.

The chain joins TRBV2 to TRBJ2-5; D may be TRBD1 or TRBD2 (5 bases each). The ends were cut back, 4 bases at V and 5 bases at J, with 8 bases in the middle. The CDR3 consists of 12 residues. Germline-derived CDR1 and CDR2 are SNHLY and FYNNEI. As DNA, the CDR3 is TGTGCCAGCAGTGGCAGGGAGGAGACCCAGTACTTC. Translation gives CASSGREETQYF. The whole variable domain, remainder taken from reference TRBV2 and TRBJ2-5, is EPEVTQTPSHQVTQMGQEVILRCVPISNHLYFYWYRQILGQKVEFLVSFYNNEISEKSEIFDDQFSVERPDGSNFTLKIRSTKLEDSAMYFCASSGREETQYFGPGTRLLVL.

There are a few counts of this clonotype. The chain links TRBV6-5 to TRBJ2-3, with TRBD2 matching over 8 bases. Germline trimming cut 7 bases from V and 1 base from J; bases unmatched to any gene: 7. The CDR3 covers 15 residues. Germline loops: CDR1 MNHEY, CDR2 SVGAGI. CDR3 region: CASTPLSGGTDTQYF. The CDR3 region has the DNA TGTGCCAGCACTCCTCTTAGCGGGGGCACAGATACGCAGTATTTT.

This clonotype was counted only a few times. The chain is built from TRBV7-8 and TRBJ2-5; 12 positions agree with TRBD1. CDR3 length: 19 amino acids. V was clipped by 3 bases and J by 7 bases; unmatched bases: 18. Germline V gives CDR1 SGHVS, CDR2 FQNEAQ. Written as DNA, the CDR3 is TGTGCCAGCAGCTTTATTTCCGGGACAGGGGGCGATGCCCTAGGGACCCAGTACTTC. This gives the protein CASSFISGTGGDALGTQYF.

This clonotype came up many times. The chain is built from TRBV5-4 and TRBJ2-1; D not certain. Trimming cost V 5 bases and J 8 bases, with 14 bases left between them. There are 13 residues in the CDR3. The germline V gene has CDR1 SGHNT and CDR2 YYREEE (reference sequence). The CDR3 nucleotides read TGTGCCAGCAGTGAACAGTTCAAGGATGAGCAGTTCTTC. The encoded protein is CASSEQFKDEQFF.

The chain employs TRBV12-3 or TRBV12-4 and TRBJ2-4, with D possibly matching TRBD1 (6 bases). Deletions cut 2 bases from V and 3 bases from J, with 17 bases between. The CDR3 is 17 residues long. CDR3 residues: CASSLRWSGANKNIQYF. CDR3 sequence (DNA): TGTGCCAGCAGTTTAAGGTGGTCAGGGGCAAACAAAAACATTCAGTACTTC.

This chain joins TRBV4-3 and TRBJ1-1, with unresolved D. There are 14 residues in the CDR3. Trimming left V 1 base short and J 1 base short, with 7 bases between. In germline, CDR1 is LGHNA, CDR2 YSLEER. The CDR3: CASSQVYTNTEAFF. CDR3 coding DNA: TGCGCCAGCAGCCAAGTTTACACGAACACTGAAGCTTTCTTT.

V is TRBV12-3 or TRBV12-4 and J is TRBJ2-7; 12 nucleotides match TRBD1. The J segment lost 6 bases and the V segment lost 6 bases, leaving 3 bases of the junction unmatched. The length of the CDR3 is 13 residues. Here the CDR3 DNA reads TGTGCCAGCAGGGGGACAGGGGGCGGCGAGCAGTACTTC. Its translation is CASRGTGGGEQYF.

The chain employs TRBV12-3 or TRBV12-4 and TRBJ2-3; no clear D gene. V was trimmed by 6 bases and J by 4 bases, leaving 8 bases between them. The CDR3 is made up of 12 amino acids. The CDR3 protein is CASSLPPDTQYF. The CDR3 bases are TGTGCCAGCAGCTTACCACCAGATACGCAGTATTTT.

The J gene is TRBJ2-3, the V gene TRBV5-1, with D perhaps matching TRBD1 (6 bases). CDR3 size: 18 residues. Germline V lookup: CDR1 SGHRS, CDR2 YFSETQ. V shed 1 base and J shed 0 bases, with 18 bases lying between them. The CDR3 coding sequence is TGCGCCAGCAGCTTGAAACTCGCAGGGGCGACTAGCACAGATACGCAGTATTTT. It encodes CASSLKLAGATSTDTQYF.

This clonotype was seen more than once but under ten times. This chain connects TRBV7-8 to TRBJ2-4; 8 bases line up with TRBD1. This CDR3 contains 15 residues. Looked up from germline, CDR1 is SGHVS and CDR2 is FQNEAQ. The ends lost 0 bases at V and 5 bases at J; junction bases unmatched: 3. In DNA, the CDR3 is TGTGCCAGCAGCTTAGCGGTGACAGGGGAAAACATTCAGTACTTC. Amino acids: CASSLAVTGENIQYF.

The CDR3 coding sequence is TGTGCCACCAGTGTCTCCACGCAAGACACAGATACGCAGTATTTT. Translating it yields CATSVSTQDTDTQYF. The V call is TRBV24-1, the J call TRBJ2-3; D gene unclear. The CDR3 runs 15 residues. Trimming removed 5 bases from V and 2 bases from J, with 13 bases in between. Germline V gene sequence: CDR1 KGHDR, CDR2 SFDVKD.